This is a list of T cell receptor beta chains from one sample in a study of cytomegalovirus exposure and HLA in healthy donors. The assay was immunoSEQ multiplex PCR, and TCRdb's table has in-frame clones only and misses some. The table records roughly 150,000 clones, approximately 70% of them present only once. The specimen sequenced was PBMCs. These receptors all come from a human donor in good health. Each CDR3 is given with its conserved first and last residue. A D gene is named only where the DNA matches it firmly. A clone size is listed for some rows: how often the clone was seen (once, few, many), or a class if it is expanded.

.	TRBD1	TRBV28	TRBJ1-5	CASSRPRDRGNQPQHF	TGTGCCAGCAGTCGACCGAGGGACAGGGGGAATCAGCCCCAGCATTTT
.	TRBD2	TRBV5-4	TRBJ2-3	CASTPSGGDTQYF	TGTGCCAGCACCCCCTCGGGAGGTGATACGCAGTATTTT
.	.	TRBV27	TRBJ2-5	CASSFGRQLETQYF	TGTGCCAGCAGTTTCGGGAGACAGCTAGAGACCCAGTACTTC
.	TRBD1	TRBV7-6	TRBJ1-4	CASSPGQNEKLFF	TGTGCCAGCAGCCCGGGACAGAATGAAAAACTGTTTTTT
.	.	TRBV7-2	TRBJ1-2	CASSLVRGGRGYGYTF	TGTGCCAGCAGCTTAGTCAGGGGAGGGAGAGGCTATGGCTACACCTTC
.	.	TRBV6-1	TRBJ2-7	CASSEDYSEQYF	TGTGCCAGCAGTGAAGATTACAGTGAGCAGTACTTC
few	TRBD1	TRBV6-5	TRBJ2-7	CATRDRPSSYEQYF	TGTGCCACCCGGGACAGACCGAGCTCCTACGAGCAGTACTTC
few	TRBD2	TRBV9	TRBJ2-7	CASSVGLLIAGPPYEQYF	TGTGCCAGCAGCGTAGGACTCCTAATAGCGGGACCCCCCTACGAGCAGTACTTC
.	TRBD1	TRBV28	TRBJ2-7	CASRNPGQGAAEQYF	TGTGCCAGCAGGAATCCGGGACAGGGGGCTGCCGAGCAGTACTTC
once	TRBD1	TRBV4-1	TRBJ2-2	CASSQETGGMAGELFF	TGCGCCAGCAGCCAAGAGACAGGGGGCATGGCCGGGGAGCTGTTTTTT
.	.	TRBV11-2	TRBJ2-7	CASSPLRTRAYEQYF	TGTGCCAGCAGCCCCCTCCGGACACGAGCCTACGAGCAGTACTTC
.	TRBD1	TRBV7-9	TRBJ2-2	CASSLQGVVGELFF	TGTGCCAGCAGCTTACAGGGGGTTGTCGGGGAGCTGTTTTTT
.	TRBD2	TRBV10-1	TRBJ2-1	CASSSGNGGLNEQFF	TGCGCCAGCAGTAGCGGGAACGGCGGCCTCAATGAGCAGTTCTTC
.	.	TRBV6-5	TRBJ2-2	CASSYVTRANTGELFF	TGTGCCAGCAGTTACGTAACACGGGCGAACACCGGGGAGCTGTTTTTT
.	TRBD1	TRBV4-1	TRBJ2-1	CASSQRTGGPYNEQFF	TGCGCCAGCAGCCAAAGGACAGGGGGGCCCTACAATGAGCAGTTCTTC
.	TRBD2	TRBV27	TRBJ2-7	CASSLESGGEQYF	TGTGCCAGCAGTTTAGAATCGGGGGGCGAGCAGTACTTC
.	TRBD1	TRBV7-2	TRBJ2-7	CASSLDVGTGDYEQYF	TGTGCCAGCAGCTTAGATGTCGGGACAGGAGATTACGAGCAGTACTTC
.	.	TRBV28	TRBJ2-7	CASSSPYEQYF	TGTGCCAGCAGTTCCCCGTACGAGCAGTACTTC
.	TRBD2	TRBV7-2	TRBJ2-7	CASSFTSGGVGEQYF	TGTGCCAGCAGCTTCACTAGCGGTGGGGTAGGGGAGCAGTACTTC
.	TRBD1	TRBV4-2	TRBJ2-2	CASSQTTGGSTGELFF	TGTGCCAGCAGCCAGACGACAGGGGGAAGCACCGGGGAGCTGTTTTTT
once	TRBD1	TRBV4-3	TRBJ1-5	CASSRSTGAGQPQHF	TGCGCCAGCAGCCGGTCAACAGGGGCGGGTCAGCCCCAGCATTTT
.	.	TRBV7-3	TRBJ2-5	CASSLIGGETQYF	TGTGCCAGCAGCTTAATTGGGGGGGAGACCCAGTACTTC
few	TRBD2	TRBV7-9	TRBJ2-7	CASSLIAGGYEQYF	TGTGCCAGCAGCTTAATTGCGGGAGGATACGAGCAGTACTTC
few	TRBD2	TRBV4-1	TRBJ2-1	CASSQVPSGSMNEQFF	TGCGCCAGCAGCCAAGTGCCTAGCGGGAGTATGAATGAGCAGTTCTTC
.	.	TRBV2	TRBJ2-3	CASRVGRVSTDTQYF	TGTGCCAGCAGGGTAGGGCGGGTCTCCACAGATACGCAGTATTTT
.	TRBD2	TRBV5-6	TRBJ2-5	CASSPLLAGRFQETQYF	TGTGCCAGCAGCCCCCTGCTAGCGGGACGGTTCCAAGAGACCCAGTACTTC
few	.	TRBV21-1	TRBJ1-1	CASSNRRVNTEAFF	TGTGCCAGCAGCAATAGACGGGTTAACACTGAAGCTTTCTTT
.	.	TRBV19	TRBJ2-3	CASSRRGGPSTDTQYF	TGTGCCAGTAGTAGGAGGGGCGGGCCTAGCACAGATACGCAGTATTTT
few	.	TRBV7-9	TRBJ1-2	CASSPSAGYGYTF	TGTGCCAGCAGCCCATCGGCGGGGTATGGCTACACCTTC
.	.	TRBV7-2	TRBJ2-3	CASSLGGADTQYF	TGTGCCAGCAGCTTGGGGGGAGCCGATACGCAGTATTTT
.	TRBD2	TRBV5-1	TRBJ2-5	CASSQSGRETQYF	TGCGCCAGCAGCCAAAGCGGGAGAGAGACCCAGTACTTC
.	.	TRBV19	TRBJ1-2	CASSIGHRNYGYTF	TGTGCCAGTAGTATAGGACACAGAAACTATGGCTACACCTTC
.	.	TRBV7-9	TRBJ2-1	CASRSDRDNEQFF	TGTGCCAGCAGGTCCGACAGAGACAATGAGCAGTTCTTC
.	.	TRBV7-6	TRBJ2-5	CASSPPSGETQYF	TGTGCCAGCAGCCCACCCAGCGGAGAGACCCAGTACTTC
.	TRBD1	TRBV10-3	TRBJ1-2	CAISGGQAYGYTF	TGTGCCATCAGTGGTGGACAGGCCTATGGCTACACCTTC
.	.	TRBV14	TRBJ1-1	CASSQDRGGRNTEAFF	TGTGCCAGCAGCCAAGATCGCGGGGGACGGAACACTGAAGCTTTCTTT
.	.	TRBV20-1	TRBJ1-4	CSARVGGKLFF	TGCAGTGCTAGAGTCGGGGGAAAACTGTTTTTT
.	.	TRBV5-1	TRBJ1-1	CASSLAPTMNTEAFF	TGCGCCAGCAGCTTGGCTCCGACTATGAACACTGAAGCTTTCTTT
.	TRBD1	TRBV6-1	TRBJ2-5	CASSGTGGGQYF	TGTGCCAGCAGTGGAACAGGGGGCGGGCAGTACTTC
.	.	TRBV28	TRBJ2-2	CASSPGTATGELFF	TGTGCCAGCAGTCCTGGGACTGCCACCGGGGAGCTGTTTTTT
.	TRBD2	TRBV6-5	TRBJ2-1	CASGRVGRGYNEQFF	TGTGCCAGCGGGAGGGTGGGGAGGGGCTACAATGAGCAGTTCTTC
.	.	TRBV29-1	TRBJ1-4	CSVEEAGSNEKLFF	TGCAGCGTTGAAGAGGCAGGGTCTAATGAAAAACTGTTTTTT
.	TRBD1	TRBV5-8	TRBJ2-1	CASSLRTGGLVDNEQFF	TGTGCCAGCAGCTTGAGGACAGGGGGCTTGGTCGACAATGAGCAGTTCTTC
.	TRBD1	TRBV11-2	TRBJ2-7	CASRRPGTGNYEQYF	TGTGCCAGCAGACGTCCCGGGACAGGGAACTACGAGCAGTACTTC
.	TRBD1	TRBV29-1	TRBJ2-7	CSVVRPGQGAHEQYF	TGCAGCGTTGTACGACCGGGACAGGGGGCCCACGAGCAGTACTTC
.	TRBD1	TRBV28	TRBJ1-4	CASKGTVKEKLFF	TGTGCCAGCAAGGGGACAGTGAAGGAAAAACTGTTTTTT
.	.	TRBV28	TRBJ2-7	CASSPPDTEDEQYF	TGTGCCAGCAGTCCCCCGGACACCGAAGACGAGCAGTACTTC
.	.	TRBV19	TRBJ2-5	CASSIGRSAETQYF	TGTGCCAGTAGTATAGGCCGGAGCGCGGAGACCCAGTACTTC
.	.	TRBV7-2	TRBJ2-4	CASSLQGSAKNIQYF	TGTGCCAGCAGCTTACAGGGATCGGCCAAAAACATTCAGTACTTC
.	TRBD2	TRBV9	TRBJ2-3	CASGTSGRSDTQYF	TGTGCCAGCGGGACTAGCGGGAGGTCAGATACGCAGTATTTT
.	.	TRBV11-2	TRBJ1-4	CASSLGGTFGAKLFF	TGTGCCAGCAGCTTAGGGGGGACATTCGGCGCAAAACTGTTTTTT
.	.	TRBV5-1	TRBJ1-1	CASSFGGRLSTEAFF	TGCGCCAGCAGCTTTGGCGGAAGGTTGAGCACTGAAGCTTTCTTT
.	.	TRBV5-1	TRBJ2-3	CASSVGPTDTQYF	TGCGCCAGCAGTGTGGGCCCCACAGATACGCAGTATTTT
.	TRBD2	TRBV27	TRBJ2-7	CASKDMAGGPYEQYF	TGTGCCAGCAAAGATATGGCGGGAGGCCCCTACGAGCAGTACTTC